This T cell receptor (beta chain) was identified during a study of T-cell memory formation after mild COVID-19. This clonotype was observed a single time. This CDR3 is 14 amino acids long. CDR1 and CDR2 from the germline V gene are SQVTM and ANQGSEA. Germline trimming cut 4 bases from V and 0 bases from J; bases unmatched to any gene: 5. TCRdb called the 5' RACE reads again in MiXCR, with one record for every CDR3 protein. The sample has 450,000 or so distinct CDR3 sequences, about 23% seen once; the top ten hold about 12%. Material for sequencing was PBMCs or a T cell subset sorted from them (not recorded which). This clonotype was obtained from an adult woman who had mild COVID-19 (a few samples of this study predate the infection). Cell type and time point are not known. The rearrangement links TRBV29-1 to TRBJ2-7; 8 nucleotides match TRBD1. Written as DNA, the CDR3 is TGCAGCGTTGTTACAGGGGGTTCCTCCTACGAGCAGTACTTC. The encoded protein is CSVVTGGSSYEQYF.